These T cell receptor beta chains were read from a single sample in a study of human T cells and chemical hapten exposure. TCRdb used MiXCR to reprocess the RACE reads, holding one entry per CDR3 protein. The sample consists of around 120,000 distinct CDR3 sequences, 9% to 13% of them appearing once. The sequencing used whole blood, collected in connection with sensitization to the hapten diphenylcyclopropenone (DPC). The receptors stem from a woman aged 50 to 60 with alopecia areata. Some clones in this sample may be carry-over from other donors' samples. Each CDR3 is given without its conserved first and last residue.

j_gene: TRBJ2-2
v_gene: TRBV7-8
CDR3aa: ASSESESVQFGELF

j_gene: TRBJ2-7
v_gene: TRBV14
CDR3aa: ASSPMGQGEKY

j_gene: TRBJ1-6
v_gene: TRBV12-3/TRBV12-4
CDR3aa: ASSFVGLTVNSPLH

j_gene: TRBJ2-7
v_gene: TRBV28
CDR3aa: ASITSRDASVYEQY

j_gene: TRBJ1-3
v_gene: TRBV6-5
CDR3aa: ASSATLDTIY

j_gene: TRBJ1-5
v_gene: TRBV18
CDR3aa: ASSPRTDYQPQH

j_gene: TRBJ2-5
v_gene: TRBV11-2
CDR3aa: ASSPDRGPYGETQY

j_gene: TRBJ1-1
v_gene: TRBV5-1
CDR3aa: ASSFRGVNTEAF

j_gene: TRBJ1-6
v_gene: TRBV5-8
CDR3aa: ASSRGRINSPLH

j_gene: TRBJ2-2
v_gene: TRBV7-2
CDR3aa: ASSPRAAGELF

j_gene: TRBJ1-1
v_gene: TRBV12-3/TRBV12-4
CDR3aa: ASSFSAGGAAEAF

j_gene: TRBJ1-1
v_gene: TRBV2
CDR3aa: ARRDRNTEAF

j_gene: TRBJ2-7
v_gene: TRBV20-1
CDR3aa: SARAQSGYEQY

j_gene: TRBJ1-4
v_gene: TRBV25-1
CDR3aa: ASSGSRGKTNEKLF

j_gene: TRBJ2-7
v_gene: TRBV6-2/TRBV6-3
CDR3aa: ASSYAVRYEQY

j_gene: TRBJ1-1
v_gene: TRBV2
CDR3aa: ASKTGLADTEAF

j_gene: TRBJ1-4
v_gene: TRBV10-2
CDR3aa: ASRDATNEKLF

j_gene: TRBJ2-1
v_gene: TRBV24-1
CDR3aa: ATSDFGAQGYNEQF

j_gene: TRBJ2-3
v_gene: TRBV6-1
CDR3aa: ASSGARVTDTQY

j_gene: TRBJ2-1
v_gene: TRBV18
CDR3aa: ANSPPNSYNEQF

j_gene: TRBJ2-1
v_gene: TRBV12-3/TRBV12-4
CDR3aa: ASSKRTEANEQF

j_gene: TRBJ2-7
v_gene: TRBV5-5
CDR3aa: ASSPRATVFLGEQY

j_gene: TRBJ2-7
v_gene: TRBV4-2
CDR3aa: ASSPMGGTPQSHEQY

j_gene: TRBJ1-2
v_gene: TRBV29-1
CDR3aa: SVDDGTIYGYT

j_gene: TRBJ1-2
v_gene: TRBV6-5
CDR3aa: ASSYGSGSTGYT

j_gene: TRBJ1-1
v_gene: TRBV10-3
CDR3aa: ATGTRTDTEAF

j_gene: TRBJ2-7
v_gene: TRBV6-5
CDR3aa: ASSYGWGGSYEQY

j_gene: TRBJ1-4
v_gene: TRBV4-1
CDR3aa: ASSLIGTGEKLF

j_gene: TRBJ2-3
v_gene: TRBV5-5
CDR3aa: ASTNGPNTDTQY

j_gene: TRBJ1-5
v_gene: TRBV6-1
CDR3aa: ASSSLLDQPQH

j_gene: TRBJ1-1
v_gene: TRBV7-9
CDR3aa: ASSLDLGATEAF

j_gene: TRBJ1-5
v_gene: TRBV28
CDR3aa: ASSLSGDGNQPQH